This T cell receptor beta chain derives from a study of regulatory and conventional T cells in RAG deficiency. The V gene end was trimmed by 5 bases and the J gene end by 3 bases; junction bases not matched to a gene: 3. CDR1 is SGHTA and CDR2 is FQGNSA in the germline V gene. The CDR3 loop spans 14 amino acids. As regards this clone: The antigen is undetermined.

Whole-study results and caveats: In Omenn syndrome, Treg and Tconv repertoires overlapped >75%. Shannon entropy fell and Simpson indices rose in RAG-deficient patients. Treg unique TCR beta sequences were about 100-fold fewer in Omenn syndrome and CID/AS patients than controls.

The data were produced by immunoSEQ multiplex PCR, yet TCRdb's version contains in-frame clones alone and is incomplete. The sample has about 6,700 clones; 82% are singletons. This sample was shared with a second study, whose subject was regulatory T cells. In that study: Amplification used 52 TRBV primers and 13 TRBJ primers. Patient repertoires had restricted TRB V-J pairs and skewed V and J usage, most in Tregs.

The sequenced sample consisted of CD8+ T cells sorted from blood. The V call is TRBV7-2, the J call TRBJ1-1; 10 nucleotides align to TRBD1. The sequence was collected from a human donor in good health. The chain's CDR3 is CASSKGQGYTEAFF. CDR3 coding DNA: TGTGCCAGCAGCAAGGGACAGGGGTACACTGAAGCTTTCTTT.